The 26 T cell receptor beta chains in this list originate from one sample, sequenced in a study of T cell responses to AZD1222 COVID-19 vaccine. Measured with immunoSEQ multiplex PCR; TCRdb has only the in-frame clones, and not every one. The sample includes about 200,000 clones, approximately 90% of them seen just once. This sample comprised peripheral blood, obtained 28 days after the second AZD1222 dose. Receptors were obtained from an adult who received the AZD1222 COVID-19 vaccine.

V and J are TRBV3-1 (or the pseudogene TRBV3-2) and TRBJ2-3; D not certain. Trimming removed 3 bases at V and 0 bases at J, with 7 bases between. Per germline, CDR1 LGHDT and CDR2 YNNKEL (reference sequence). The CDR3 sequence is 14 residues long. The CDR3 nucleotides are TGTGCCAGCAGCCAGGTATCTAGCACAGATACGCAGTATTTT. Amino acids: CASSQVSSTDTQYF.

The chain carries TRBV7-3 and TRBJ2-1; 11 nucleotides align to TRBD2. Germline CDR1 reads SGHTA; CDR2 reads FQGTGA. The V and J ends lost 1 base and 9 bases, in that order; junction bases with no gene match: 5. This CDR3 has 15 amino acids. DNA of the CDR3: TGTGCCAGCAGCTTAAGCGGTCTAGCGGGAGGTGAGCAGTTCTTC. Translating gives CASSLSGLAGGEQFF.

Details on this clone: Sequence at one end of the junction differs from germline and may be a read error. The chain is built from TRBV12-5 and TRBJ2-5; possibly TRBD1 or TRBD2 for D (5 bases each). From germline, CDR1 is LGHNT and CDR2 FRNRAP. The CDR3 has 12 residues. As DNA, the CDR3 is TGTGCTAGTAGTTTGGGGGAGTTGACCCAGTACTTC. Protein sequence: CASSLGELTQYF. Combining the CDR3 with reference TRBV12-5 and TRBJ2-5 gives the whole variable domain DARVTQTPRHKVTEMGQEVTMRCQPILGHNTVFWYRQTMMQGLELLAYFRNRAPLDDSGMPKDRFSAEMPDATLATLKIQPSEPRDSAVYFCASSLGELTQYFGPGTRLLVL.

The chain has TRBV24-1 and TRBJ2-1; possibly TRBD2 for D (5 bases). V was shortened by 3 bases and J by 7 bases, with 12 bases between the two germline ends. Germline V gene lookup returns CDR1 KGHDR and CDR2 SFDVKD. This CDR3 comprises 14 residues. The CDR3 is CATSDLKLGNEQFF. CDR3 in DNA: TGTGCCACCAGTGATCTCAAACTAGGGAATGAGCAGTTCTTC.

In this sample, this clone turned up once. The chain is built from TRBV5-1 and TRBJ1-3; D gene uncertain. Germline CDR1 reads SGHRS; CDR2 reads YFSETQ. CDR3 length: 15 amino acids. V lost 3 bases, J lost 0 bases, and 10 bases lay in between. CDR3 residues: CASSYGPGSGNTIYF. The DNA of the CDR3 is TGCGCCAGCAGCTACGGACCGGGCTCTGGAAACACCATATATTTT.

The genes are TRBV14 and TRBJ2-3; D is undetermined. The V end was cut by 1 base, the J end by 10 bases, with 15 bases between. This CDR3 comprises 14 residues. The germline gives CDR1 SGHDN, CDR2 FVKESK. The DNA for the CDR3 is TGTGCCAGCAGCCAAGCCGGGTCTGGGATCGCGCAGTATTTT. Translated, it gives CASSQAGSGIAQYF.

The V call is TRBV20-1, the J call TRBJ1-4; D is uncertain. Germline CDR1 is DFQATT and CDR2 is SNEGSKA (reference sequence). CDR3 length: 11 amino acids. Trimming took off 6 bases at V and 8 bases at J, with 10 bases between the two ends. The CDR3 bases are TGCAGTGCCGTTTTGGGAGAAAAACTGTTTTTT. Amino acids: CSAVLGEKLFF.

The chain carries TRBV5-1 and TRBJ2-2, with D possibly called TRBD1 or TRBD2 (5 bases each). Germline V gene data show CDR1 as SGHRS and CDR2 as YFSETQ. The CDR3 runs 15 residues. The germline V and J ends were trimmed by 4 bases and 6 bases, with 16 bases remaining between them. The chain's CDR3 is CASSPWDPKAGELFF. The CDR3 bases are TGCGCCAGCAGCCCATGGGACCCTAAGGCCGGGGAGCTGTTTTTT. Full variable domain (remainder filled in from reference TRBV5-1 and TRBJ2-2): KAGVTQTPRYLIKTRGQQVTLSCSPISGHRSVSWYQQTPGQGLQFLFEYFSETQRNKGNFPGRFSGRQFSNSRSEMNVSTLELGDSALYLCASSPWDPKAGELFFGEGSRLTVL.

This rearrangement joins TRBV28 to TRBJ2-7; TRBD2 matches at 8 bases. This CDR3 has 16 amino acids. The germline gives CDR1 MDHEN, CDR2 SYDVKM. The ends lost 5 bases at V and 0 bases at J; junction bases unmatched: 9. The CDR3 loop is CASSSLGTRRSYEQYF. The CDR3, as DNA: TGTGCCAGCAGTAGTCTTGGGACTAGACGCTCCTACGAGCAGTACTTC. The full variable domain, its missing parts supplied by reference TRBV28 and TRBJ2-7, is DVKVTQSSRYLVKRTGEKVFLECVQDMDHENMFWYRQDPGLGLRLIYFSYDVKMKEKGDIPEGYSVSREKKERFSLILESASTNQTSMYLCASSSLGTRRSYEQYFGPGTRLTVT.

This chain links TRBV18 with TRBJ2-1, with D perhaps matching TRBD2 (6 bases). CDR3 length: 19 residues. V lost 2 bases to trimming and J lost 0 bases, with 20 bases between them. Germline V gene lookup returns CDR1 KGHSH and CDR2 LQKENI. The CDR3 nucleotides are TGTGCCAGCTCACCAACGGCGGGATACCAATCCAGCTCCTACAATGAGCAGTTCTTC. It yields the protein CASSPTAGYQSSSYNEQFF. The whole variable domain, filled in from reference TRBV18 and TRBJ2-1, reads NAGVMQNPRHLVRRRGQEARLRCSPMKGHSHVYWYRQLPEEGLKFMVYLQKENIIDESGMPKERFSAEFPKEGPSILRIQQVVRGDSAAYFCASSPTAGYQSSSYNEQFFGPGTRLTVL.

CDR3 nucleotide sequence: TGTGCCAGCAGCTTATTGGGGGGCGCCACCGGGGAGCTGTTTTTT. Translated: CASSLLGGATGELFF. This sequence joins TRBV7-3 and TRBJ2-2; either TRBD1 or TRBD2 may supply D (6 bases each). V was shortened by 2 bases and J by 4 bases, with 11 bases between the two germline ends. The CDR3 consists of 15 residues. The germline CDR1 and CDR2 sequences are SGHTA and FQGTGA.

This sequence joins TRBV18 and TRBJ1-3; 9 bases map to TRBD1. Germline CDR1 is KGHSH and CDR2 is LQKENI. The CDR3 consists of 15 residues. Unmatched junction bases numbered 5, after V lost 2 bases and J lost 6 bases. CDR3 in amino acids: CASSPGTGNENTIYF. CDR3 DNA sequence: TGTGCCAGCTCACCAGGGACAGGGAATGAAAACACCATATATTTT.

The chain combines TRBV7-2 with TRBJ2-4; D gene uncertain. The CDR3 spans 13 residues. Germline CDR1 SGHTA, CDR2 FQGNSA. V shed 3 bases and J shed 0 bases, with 3 bases lying between them. The CDR3: CASSFLAKNIQYF. Written as DNA, the CDR3 is TGTGCCAGCAGCTTTCTAGCCAAAAACATTCAGTACTTC.

This chain connects TRBV3-1 (or the pseudogene TRBV3-2) to TRBJ2-5, with 14 bases matching TRBD2. V was pared by 3 bases and J by 5 bases, with 5 bases of the junction left unmatched. Germline V gene data show CDR1 as LGHDT and CDR2 as YNNKEL (reference sequence). This CDR3 is built from 16 residues. The CDR3 sequence is CASSQGLAGAMETQYF. CDR3 in DNA: TGTGCCAGCAGCCAGGGACTAGCGGGAGCAATGGAGACCCAGTACTTC.

As DNA, the CDR3 is TGTGCCAGCTCCTCCAGATCTAGCAATCAGCCCCAGCATTTT. Amino acids: CASSSRSSNQPQHF. The chain couples TRBV6-5 to TRBJ1-5, with D unclear. Trimming took 8 bases from V and 0 from J, leaving 11 bases between them. Germline V gene lookup returns CDR1 MNHEY and CDR2 SVGAGI. The CDR3 length is 14 residues.

The chain joins TRBV25-1 to TRBJ2-7, with TRBD1 matching over 7 bases. Losses at the gene ends were 9 bases for V and 2 bases for J; bases not matched to a gene: 4. This CDR3 comprises 12 residues. Germline loops: CDR1 MGHDK, CDR2 SYGVNS. The CDR3 is CASRQGTYEQYF. DNA for the CDR3: TGTGCCAGTAGACAGGGAACCTACGAGCAGTACTTC.

V usage is TRBV6-2 or TRBV6-3 and J usage is TRBJ2-7; no reliable D call. From germline, CDR1 is MNHEY and CDR2 SVGEGT. Deletions cut 4 bases from V and 2 bases from J, with 12 bases between. The CDR3 length is 14 residues. DNA for the CDR3: TGTGCCAGCAGTTTGTCTACCCCGCCCTACGAGCAGTACTTC. It translates to CASSLSTPPYEQYF.

CDR3 sequence (DNA): TGTGCCAGTAACTTCCTAGCGGGAGGTCGCACCGGGGAGCTGTTTTTT. Translation gives CASNFLAGGRTGELFF. This chain links TRBV30 with TRBJ2-2, with TRBD2 identical over 11 bases. CDR3 length equals 16 residues. Losses at the gene ends were 8 bases for V and 4 bases for J; bases not matched to a gene: 12. The V gene's germline CDR1 is GTSNPN and CDR2 SVGIG (reference sequence).

This chain joins TRBV7-8 and TRBJ2-7, with D perhaps matching TRBD2 (6 bases). V was pared by 3 bases and J by 3 bases, with 12 bases between. This CDR3 region has 14 residues. Germline-derived CDR1 and CDR2 are SGHVS and FQNEAQ. Here the CDR3 DNA reads TGTGCCAGCAGCTTGCGGGGCGGGGACTACGAGCAGTACTTC. This encodes CASSLRGGDYEQYF.

This chain links TRBV11-3 with TRBJ2-1, with 8 bases fitting TRBD2. The length of the CDR3 is 13 residues. Losses at the gene ends were 8 bases for V and 0 bases for J; bases not matched to a gene: 0. Germline V gene sequence: CDR1 SGHNT, CDR2 YENEEA. The CDR3 sequence: CASAGGSYNEQFF. The CDR3 DNA reads TGTGCCAGCGCGGGAGGCTCCTACAATGAGCAGTTCTTC.

The CDR3 sequence: CAWSQHLNTEAFF. The CDR3 coding sequence is TGTGCCTGGAGTCAACACTTGAACACTGAAGCTTTCTTT. The rearrangement uses TRBV30 and TRBJ1-1, with no clear D. The CDR3 loop spans 13 amino acids. Germline CDR1 and CDR2: GTSNPN and SVGIG (reference sequence). Trimming removed 2 bases from V and 0 bases from J, with 7 bases in between.

The CDR3 loop is CASMGRDYPYEQYF. The DNA of the CDR3 is TGTGCCAGTATGGGGCGGGACTACCCTTACGAGCAGTACTTC. The genes are TRBV19 and TRBJ2-7; TRBD2 matches 7 bases. Germline V gives CDR1 LNHDA, CDR2 SQIVND (reference sequence). This CDR3 is built from 14 residues. The V gene end was trimmed by 7 bases and the J gene end by 4 bases; junction bases not matched to a gene: 10.

This clone has a single count. This rearrangement joins TRBV11-3 to TRBJ2-5; D gene ambiguous. Between the trimmed V and J ends, which lost 8 bases and 0 bases, there was a span of 7 bases. CDR1 and CDR2 from the germline V gene are SGHNT and YENEEA. The CDR3 spans 12 residues. CDR3 nucleotides: TGTGCCAGCGGTTTTAACCAAGAGACCCAGTACTTC. Encoded protein: CASGFNQETQYF.

The V and J genes are TRBV28 and TRBJ2-2, with a weak D call TRBD2 (5 bases). Germline values: CDR1 MDHEN, CDR2 SYDVKM. Deletions cut 3 bases from V and 4 bases from J, with 18 bases between. This CDR3 is built from 17 residues. The CDR3 protein is CASSFSSGSLGTGELFF. CDR3 sequence (DNA): TGTGCCAGCAGTTTCTCTAGTGGGAGTCTGGGCACCGGGGAGCTGTTTTTT.

The CDR3 sequence is CASSPRTGKNTGELFF. CDR3 nucleotide sequence: TGTGCCAGCAGCCCCCGGACAGGGAAAAACACCGGGGAGCTGTTTTTT. The chain is built from TRBV9 and TRBJ2-2; TRBD1 agrees at 8 bases. Germline loops: CDR1 SGDLS, CDR2 YYNGEE. The CDR3 runs 16 residues. V lost 4 bases, J lost 2 bases, and 7 bases stayed unmatched.

The V gene is TRBV6-5, the J gene TRBJ1-2, with D possibly being TRBD1 (5 bases). Trimming left V 6 bases short and J 8 bases short, with 13 bases between. Germline V lookup: CDR1 MNHEY, CDR2 SVGAGI. This CDR3 has 12 residues. CDR3 DNA sequence: TGTGCCAGCAGACCCCAGGGAGGAGGCTACACCTTC. It specifies CASRPQGGGYTF.